These T cell receptor beta chains were read from a single sample in a study of technical replicates of blood from a few donors. Using immunoSEQ multiplex PCR, the repertoire was profiled, and TCRdb retains in-frame clones only, with some absent. This sample yields tens of thousands of clones, of which about 89% are seen a single time; roughly 0.25% belongs to the top ten. Sequencing used T cells isolated from PBMCs. The source is a human donor in good health. Both conserved end residues are part of each CDR3. A D gene is named only where the DNA matches it firmly. Some rows mark clone size as missing; the rest say once, few, many or name a class of expanded clone.

abundance	d_gene	v_gene	j_gene	CDR3aa	CDR3nt
-	-	TRBV18	TRBJ2-7	CASSPQGRVSEQYF	TGTGCCAGCTCACCACAGGGCAGGGTGAGCGAGCAGTACTTC
-	-	TRBV11-1	TRBJ2-2	CASSLRGSSGHTGELFF	TGTGCCAGCAGCTTAAGGGGGTCATCAGGGCACACCGGGGAGCTGTTTTTT
-	-	TRBV27	TRBJ2-7	CASSLVGAGYEQYF	TGTGCCAGCAGTTTAGTGGGGGCTGGTTACGAGCAGTACTTC
few	TRBD1	TRBV30	TRBJ1-1	CAWTWINRGRGVKTEAFF	TGTGCCTGGACCTGGATAAACAGGGGGCGTGGAGTGAAAACTGAAGCTTTCTTT
-	-	TRBV28	TRBJ2-3	CASSEGGPRKDTQYF	TGTGCCAGCAGTGAGGGAGGCCCAAGAAAGGATACGCAGTATTTT
-	-	TRBV4-1	TRBJ2-7	CASSPPGGLSVEQYF	TGCGCCAGCAGCCCTCCTGGAGGTTTGTCGGTCGAGCAGTACTTC
once	TRBD2	TRBV15	TRBJ2-7	CATSRDLGSSGGKLSF	TGTGCCACCAGCAGAGATCTAGGTTCGAGCGGGGGGAAATTATCCTTC
-	-	TRBV7-8	TRBJ2-7	CASSLNGGTHTYEQYF	TGTGCCAGCAGCCTGAATGGAGGGACTCACACCTACGAGCAGTACTTC
-	TRBD1	TRBV11-2	TRBJ2-5	CASRSPSGGRETQYF	TGTGCCAGCAGATCACCCTCAGGGGGCCGAGAGACCCAGTACTTC
-	-	TRBV2	TRBJ1-3	CASRTPKTPPSGNTIYF	TGTGCCAGCAGAACGCCGAAAACTCCCCCCTCTGGAAACACCATATATTTT
-	TRBD2	TRBV11-2	TRBJ2-1	CASRLRAGDNEQFF	TGTGCCAGCAGGTTGAGAGCGGGAGACAATGAGCAGTTCTTC
-	-	TRBV1	TRBJ1-5	CTSSGAGQPQHF	TGCACCAGCAGCGGGGCAGGTCAGCCCCAGCATTTT
few	-	TRBV9	TRBJ1-1	CASSVDSRTGIGEAFF	TGTGCCAGCAGCGTAGATTCCCGCACAGGGATCGGTGAAGCTTTCTTT
-	TRBD1	TRBV6-1	TRBJ2-7	CASSGGQGTLSYEQYF	TGTGCCAGCAGTGGCGGACAGGGGACCTTATCCTACGAGCAGTACTTC
-	TRBD1	TRBV10-1	TRBJ1-4	CASSESPGQAGEKLFF	TGCGCCAGCAGTGAGTCCCCGGGACAGGCTGGTGAAAAACTGTTTTTT
-	-	TRBV19	TRBJ2-2	CASSIVPGWTGELFF	TGTGCCAGTAGTATAGTCCCAGGGTGGACCGGGGAGCTGTTTTTT
-	-	TRBV28	TRBJ2-7	CASSQPPPGSREQYF	TGTGCCAGCAGTCAACCCCCCCCGGGGTCAAGGGAGCAGTACTTC
-	-	TRBV11-3	TRBJ2-3	CASSRWDSPGTQYF	TGTGCCAGCAGCCGATGGGACTCCCCTGGTACGCAGTATTTT
-	-	TRBV6-4	TRBJ1-5	CASSEGHPGPQHF	TGTGCCAGCAGTGAGGGACACCCCGGGCCCCAGCATTTT
-	-	TRBV7-6	TRBJ1-1	CASSLESAGTEAFF	TGTGCCAGCAGCTTAGAGTCGGCAGGAACTGAAGCTTTCTTT
-	-	TRBV25-1	TRBJ2-1	CASSEGGPYYNEQFF	TGTGCCAGCAGTGAGGGCGGGCCCTACTACAATGAGCAGTTCTTC
-	TRBD2	TRBV13	TRBJ2-5	CASSRGTSGSLETQYF	TGTGCCAGCAGCCGAGGGACTAGCGGGAGTTTAGAGACCCAGTACTTC
-	TRBD2	TRBV10-3	TRBJ2-2	CAISLAGESGELFF	TGTGCCATCTCTCTAGCGGGAGAATCCGGGGAGCTGTTTTTT
-	TRBD2	TRBV18	TRBJ2-2	CASSPLMGRAGDDTGELFF	TGTGCCAGCTCACCACTAATGGGTCGTGCGGGGGACGACACCGGGGAGCTGTTTTTT
-	-	TRBV27	TRBJ2-2	CASSFYRVTNTGELFF	TGTGCCAGCAGTTTCTACAGGGTCACGAACACCGGGGAGCTGTTTTTT
-	-	TRBV10-3	TRBJ2-3	CAKPKRGRGLGTDTQYF	TGTGCCAAGCCAAAAAGGGGAAGAGGCCTCGGCACAGATACGCAGTATTTT
-	TRBD1	TRBV7-2	TRBJ2-7	CASSLLAQGAGEQYF	TGTGCCAGCAGCTTATTAGCTCAGGGGGCAGGGGAGCAGTACTTC
-	-	TRBV30	TRBJ2-2	CAFTGQNTGELFF	TGTGCCTTTACAGGGCAGAACACCGGGGAGCTGTTTTTT
-	TRBD2	TRBV5-4	TRBJ2-5	CASRLAGSQETQYF	TGTGCCAGCAGACTAGCGGGTTCCCAAGAGACCCAGTACTTC
-	-	TRBV6-6	TRBJ1-1	CATTGFDTEAFF	TGTGCCACTACAGGTTTTGACACTGAAGCTTTCTTT
-	TRBD1	TRBV5-6	TRBJ1-6	CASSKTGGANSPLHF	TGTGCCAGCAGCAAGACAGGGGGTGCTAATTCACCCCTCCACTTT
-	TRBD1	TRBV5-1	TRBJ2-7	CASSLDVGTGKTYEQYF	TGCGCCAGCAGCTTGGATGTCGGGACAGGGAAAACCTACGAGCAGTACTTC
-	TRBD1	TRBV10-3	TRBJ2-3	CAAGGRTDTQYF	TGTGCCGCAGGGGGACGCACAGATACGCAGTATTTT
once	-	TRBV2	TRBJ2-7	CASSGFGEQYF	TGTGCCAGCTCAGGGTTCGGCGAGCAGTACTTC
-	TRBD1	TRBV11-2	TRBJ1-1	CASSYTGQAGFEAFF	TGTGCCAGCAGCTATACTGGACAGGCGGGGTTTGAAGCTTTCTTT
-	TRBD2	TRBV5-6	TRBJ2-7	CASSLGLAEQYF	TGTGCCAGCAGCCTGGGACTAGCGGAGCAGTACTTC
-	-	TRBV5-4	TRBJ2-2	CASRLGGLDAGELFF	TGTGCCAGCAGATTAGGCGGCCTCGACGCCGGGGAGCTGTTTTTT
once	-	TRBV6-5	TRBJ1-1	CASSYQAEAFF	TGTGCCAGCAGTTACCAGGCCGAAGCTTTCTTT
-	TRBD1	TRBV6-1	TRBJ1-1	CASSEIIGAGTGVKGAEAFF	TGTGCCAGCAGTGAGATTATTGGAGCCGGGACAGGCGTTAAAGGCGCTGAAGCTTTCTTT
-	-	TRBV27	TRBJ2-7	CASSFRRGHEQYF	TGTGCCAGCAGTTTCCGCAGGGGCCACGAGCAGTACTTC
-	-	TRBV23-1	TRBJ2-7	CASSQSGGGEQYF	TGCGCCAGCAGTCAATCTGGGGGCGGCGAGCAGTACTTC
-	-	TRBV6-1	TRBJ2-7	CASSVAGAGHYEQYF	TGTGCCAGCAGTGTTGCAGGGGCCGGTCACTACGAGCAGTACTTC
-	-	TRBV25-1	TRBJ1-5	CASSESGAPRPQHF	TGTGCCAGCAGTGAATCTGGGGCGCCTAGGCCCCAGCATTTT
few	-	TRBV11-3	TRBJ1-1	CASIPRHGTEAFF	TGTGCCAGCATACCCCGTCACGGGACTGAAGCTTTCTTT
-	-	TRBV5-1	TRBJ2-3	CASSPGATDTQYF	TGCGCCAGCAGCCCAGGGGCGACAGATACGCAGTATTTT
-	-	TRBV28	TRBJ1-1	CASLDSYTEAFF	TGTGCCAGCCTCGACAGTTACACTGAAGCTTTCTTT
-	-	TRBV9	TRBJ1-1	CASSVGGLRTEAFF	TGTGCCAGCAGCGTCGGAGGGCTTCGGACTGAAGCTTTCTTT
-	-	TRBV19	TRBJ2-1	CASSRRGLGYNEQFF	TGTGCCAGTAGCCGCCGAGGACTTGGATACAATGAGCAGTTCTTC
-	TRBD1	TRBV19	TRBJ1-2	CASSIAGGYGYTF	TGTGCCAGTAGTATAGCAGGGGGCTATGGCTACACCTTC
few	TRBD1	TRBV29-1	TRBJ1-1	CSVEETGGTEAFF	TGCAGCGTTGAAGAAACAGGGGGAACTGAAGCTTTCTTT
once	-	TRBV7-8	TRBJ2-1	CASSTYYDEQFF	TGTGCCAGCAGCACCTACTACGATGAGCAGTTCTTC
-	-	TRBV27	TRBJ2-1	CASSVQQPSPYNEQFF	TGTGCCAGCAGCGTTCAACAGCCCTCCCCATACAATGAGCAGTTCTTC
-	TRBD2	TRBV5-4	TRBJ2-7	CASSPTPGTSGIYEQYF	TGTGCCAGCAGTCCGACCCCGGGGACTAGCGGGATTTACGAGCAGTACTTC
once	-	TRBV30	TRBJ2-1	CAWSLLLSNEQFF	TGTGCCTGGAGTCTCCTACTGTCCAATGAGCAGTTCTTC
-	-	TRBV5-5	TRBJ1-2	CASSPKGGLANYGYTF	TGTGCCAGCAGCCCAAAAGGAGGGTTAGCTAACTATGGCTACACCTTC
-	TRBD2	TRBV9	TRBJ2-1	CASSVGASGSREQFF	TGTGCCAGCAGCGTAGGGGCTAGCGGGAGTCGTGAGCAGTTCTTC
-	-	TRBV27	TRBJ1-4	CASSSVNSLNEKLFF	TGTGCCAGCAGTTCGGTTAACAGTCTGAATGAAAAACTGTTTTTT
-	-	TRBV2	TRBJ1-5	CASSEEWGDQPQHF	TGTGCCAGCAGTGAAGAGTGGGGAGATCAGCCCCAGCATTTT
-	TRBD1	TRBV7-3	TRBJ2-2	CASSSDGQGAYTGELFF	TGTGCCAGCAGCTCCGACGGACAGGGGGCTTACACCGGGGAGCTGTTTTTT
once	-	TRBV10-3	TRBJ1-3	CAIKAASSGNTIYF	TGTGCCATCAAGGCGGCGAGCTCTGGAAACACCATATATTTT